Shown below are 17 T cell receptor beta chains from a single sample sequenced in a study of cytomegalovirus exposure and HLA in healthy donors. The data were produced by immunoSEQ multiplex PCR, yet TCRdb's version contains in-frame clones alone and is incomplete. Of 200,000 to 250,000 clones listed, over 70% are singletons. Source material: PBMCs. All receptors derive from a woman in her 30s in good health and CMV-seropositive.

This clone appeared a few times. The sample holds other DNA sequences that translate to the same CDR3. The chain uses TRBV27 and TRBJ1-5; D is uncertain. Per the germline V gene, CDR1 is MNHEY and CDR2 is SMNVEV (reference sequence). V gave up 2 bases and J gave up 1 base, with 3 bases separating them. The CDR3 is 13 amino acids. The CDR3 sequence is CASSLGSNQPQHF. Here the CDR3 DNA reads TGTGCCAGCAGTTTAGGCAGCAATCAGCCCCAGCATTTT.

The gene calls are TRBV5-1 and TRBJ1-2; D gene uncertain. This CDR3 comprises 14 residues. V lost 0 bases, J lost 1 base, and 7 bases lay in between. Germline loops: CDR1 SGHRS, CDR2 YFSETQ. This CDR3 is CASSLGTDNYGYTF. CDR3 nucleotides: TGCGCCAGCAGCTTGGGGACGGATAACTATGGCTACACCTTC.

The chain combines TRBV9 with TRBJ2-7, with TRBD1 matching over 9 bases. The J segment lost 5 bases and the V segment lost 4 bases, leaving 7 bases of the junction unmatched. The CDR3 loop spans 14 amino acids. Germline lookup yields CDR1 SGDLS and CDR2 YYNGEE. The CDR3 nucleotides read TGTGCCAGCAGCTCTACAGGGGGCGTCGACGAGCAGTACTTC. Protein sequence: CASSSTGGVDEQYF.

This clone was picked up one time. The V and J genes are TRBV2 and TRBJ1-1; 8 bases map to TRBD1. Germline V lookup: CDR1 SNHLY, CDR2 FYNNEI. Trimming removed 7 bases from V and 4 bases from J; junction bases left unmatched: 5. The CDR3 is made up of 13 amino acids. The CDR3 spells CASTVTGGTEAFF. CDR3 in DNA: TGTGCCAGCACCGTTACAGGGGGCACTGAAGCTTTCTTT.

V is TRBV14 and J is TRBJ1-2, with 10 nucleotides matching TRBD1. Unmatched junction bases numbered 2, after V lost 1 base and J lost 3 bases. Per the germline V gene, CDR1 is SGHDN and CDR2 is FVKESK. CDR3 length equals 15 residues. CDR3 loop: CASSQGTGGHYGYTF. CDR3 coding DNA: TGTGCCAGCAGCCAAGGGACAGGGGGTCACTATGGCTACACCTTC.

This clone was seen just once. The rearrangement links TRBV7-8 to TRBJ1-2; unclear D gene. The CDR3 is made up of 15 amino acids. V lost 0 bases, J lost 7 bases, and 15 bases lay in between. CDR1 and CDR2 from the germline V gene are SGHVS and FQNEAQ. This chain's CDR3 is CASSLAVNSYRGYTF. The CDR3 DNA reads TGTGCCAGCAGCTTAGCTGTAAACAGTTACCGTGGCTACACCTTC.

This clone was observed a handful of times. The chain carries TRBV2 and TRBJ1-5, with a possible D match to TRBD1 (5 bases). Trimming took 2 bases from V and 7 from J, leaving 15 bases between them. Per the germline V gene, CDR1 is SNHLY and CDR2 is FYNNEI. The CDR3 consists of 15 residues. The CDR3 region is CASSEIGRAGQPQHF. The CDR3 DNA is TGTGCCAGCAGTGAAATCGGCAGGGCGGGGCAGCCCCAGCATTTT.

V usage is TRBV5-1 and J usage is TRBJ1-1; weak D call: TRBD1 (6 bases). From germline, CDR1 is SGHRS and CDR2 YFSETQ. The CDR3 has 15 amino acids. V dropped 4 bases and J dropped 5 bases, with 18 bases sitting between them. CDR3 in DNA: TGCGCCAGCAGCCCGGATGACAGGCGGTTTACTGAAGCTTTCTTT. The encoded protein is CASSPDDRRFTEAFF.

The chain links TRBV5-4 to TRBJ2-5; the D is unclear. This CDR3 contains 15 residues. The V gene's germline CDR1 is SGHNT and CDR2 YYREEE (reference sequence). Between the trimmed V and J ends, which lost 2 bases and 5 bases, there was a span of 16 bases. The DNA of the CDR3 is TGTGCCAGCAGCTTAAATCGGCAGCTGGGGGAGACCCAGTACTTC. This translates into CASSLNRQLGETQYF.

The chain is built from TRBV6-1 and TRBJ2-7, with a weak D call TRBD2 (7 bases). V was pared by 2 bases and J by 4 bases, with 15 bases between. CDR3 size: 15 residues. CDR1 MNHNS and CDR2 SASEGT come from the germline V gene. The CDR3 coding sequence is TGTGCCAGCAGTGAACTGGGGGGGACACCTTACGAGCAGTACTTC. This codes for CASSELGGTPYEQYF.

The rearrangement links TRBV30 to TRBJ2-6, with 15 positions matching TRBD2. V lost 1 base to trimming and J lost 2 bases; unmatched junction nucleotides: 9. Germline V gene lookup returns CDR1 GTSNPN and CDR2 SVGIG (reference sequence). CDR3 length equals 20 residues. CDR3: CAWSEKLGLAGGPGANVLTF. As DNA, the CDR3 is TGTGCCTGGAGTGAGAAGTTAGGACTAGCGGGAGGGCCTGGGGCCAACGTCCTGACTTTC.

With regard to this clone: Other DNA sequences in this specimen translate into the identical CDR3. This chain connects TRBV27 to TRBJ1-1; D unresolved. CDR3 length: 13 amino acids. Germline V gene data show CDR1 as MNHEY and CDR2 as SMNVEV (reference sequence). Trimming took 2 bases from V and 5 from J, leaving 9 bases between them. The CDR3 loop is CASSLTGGTEAFF. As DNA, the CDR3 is TGTGCCAGCAGTTTAACGGGAGGTACTGAAGCTTTCTTT.

The DNA for the CDR3 is TGTGCCAGCAGTGAAGCCGGGACGGCTAATGAAAAACTGTTTTTT. Translating gives CASSEAGTANEKLFF. This chain connects TRBV6-1 to TRBJ1-4; D may be TRBD1 (5 bases). Trimming cost V 0 bases and J 3 bases, with 8 bases left between them. Germline CDR1 reads MNHNS; CDR2 reads SASEGT. CDR3 length equals 15 residues.

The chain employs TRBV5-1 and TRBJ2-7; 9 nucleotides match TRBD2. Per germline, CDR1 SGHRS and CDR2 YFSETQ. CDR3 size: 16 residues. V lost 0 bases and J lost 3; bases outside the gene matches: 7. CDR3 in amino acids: CASSLAGREGLYEQYF. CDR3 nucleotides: TGCGCCAGCAGCTTGGCCGGGCGGGAGGGACTCTACGAGCAGTACTTC.

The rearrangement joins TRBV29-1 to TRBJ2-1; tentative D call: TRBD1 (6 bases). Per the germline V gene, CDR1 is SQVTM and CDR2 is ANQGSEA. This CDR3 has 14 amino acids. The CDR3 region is CSGRWGLRRDEQFF. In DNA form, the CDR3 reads TGCAGTGGCAGATGGGGGCTGAGACGGGATGAGCAGTTCTTC.

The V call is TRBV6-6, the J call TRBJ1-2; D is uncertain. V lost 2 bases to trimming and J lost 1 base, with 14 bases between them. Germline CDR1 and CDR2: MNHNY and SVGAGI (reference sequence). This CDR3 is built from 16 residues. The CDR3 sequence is CASSYASLPRNYGYTF. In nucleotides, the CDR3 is TGTGCCAGCAGTTACGCCTCGTTACCACGTAACTATGGCTACACCTTC.

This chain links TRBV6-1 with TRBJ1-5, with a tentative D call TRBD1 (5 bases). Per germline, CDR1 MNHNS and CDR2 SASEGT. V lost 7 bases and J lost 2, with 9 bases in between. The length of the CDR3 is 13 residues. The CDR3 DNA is TGTGCCAGCACAGGGACTGGCAATCAGCCCCAGCATTTT. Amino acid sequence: CASTGTGNQPQHF.